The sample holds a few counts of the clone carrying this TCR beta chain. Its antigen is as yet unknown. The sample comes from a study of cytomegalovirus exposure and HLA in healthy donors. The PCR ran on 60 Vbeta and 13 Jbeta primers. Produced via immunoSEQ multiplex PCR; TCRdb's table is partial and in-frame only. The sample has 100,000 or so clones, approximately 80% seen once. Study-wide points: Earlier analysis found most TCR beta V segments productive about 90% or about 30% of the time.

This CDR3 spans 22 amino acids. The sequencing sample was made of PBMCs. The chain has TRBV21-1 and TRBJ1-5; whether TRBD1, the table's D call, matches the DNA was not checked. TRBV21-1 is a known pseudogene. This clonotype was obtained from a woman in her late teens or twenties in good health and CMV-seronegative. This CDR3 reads CASSKEKPRQGMELIVNQPQHF. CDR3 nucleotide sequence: TGTGCCAGCAGCAAAGAAAAGCCTAGACAGGGTATGGAACTGATTGTCAATCAGCCCCAGCATTTT.